The present T cell receptor (beta chain) was sequenced within a study of blood T cells in healthy people across ages. The CDR3 is 15 amino acids. CDR1 and CDR2 from the germline V gene are LNHNV and YYDKDF (reference sequence). V dropped 0 bases and J dropped 0 bases, with 8 bases sitting between them. The study, taken as a whole, reports: Diversity was higher, and naive CD4+ cells more numerous, in long-lived donors than in aged donors.

Of note for this clonotype: The antigen remains unidentified.

Every sample gave at least 6 micrograms of total RNA when it was extracted. Primed by a sample-barcoded 5' primer and a J-beta primer mix, a second PCR proceeded for 7 to 11 cycles. Tagging of each cDNA molecule was performed by a template-switch adaptor with 12 random nucleotides. TCRdb itself ran the 5' RACE reads through MiXCR, one entry per CDR3 protein. In the table there are roughly 720,000 distinct CDR3 sequences, approximately 53% of which are singletons. The rearrangement links TRBV15 to TRBJ2-5; maybe TRBD1 (5 bases). The sequence was collected from a man older than 75 in good health. The sequenced sample was blood. CDR3 region: CATSRDREYQETQYF. The DNA for the CDR3 is TGTGCCACCAGCAGAGACAGGGAATACCAAGAGACCCAGTACTTC.